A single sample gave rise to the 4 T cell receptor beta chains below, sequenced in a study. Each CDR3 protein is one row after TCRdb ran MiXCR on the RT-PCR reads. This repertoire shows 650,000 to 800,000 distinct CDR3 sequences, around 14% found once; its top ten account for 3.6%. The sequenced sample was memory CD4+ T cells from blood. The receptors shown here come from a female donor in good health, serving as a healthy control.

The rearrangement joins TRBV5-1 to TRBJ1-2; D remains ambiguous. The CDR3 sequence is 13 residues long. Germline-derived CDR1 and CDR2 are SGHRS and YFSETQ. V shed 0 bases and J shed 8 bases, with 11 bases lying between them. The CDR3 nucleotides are TGCGCCAGCAGCTTGGTACCCGAAGGGGGCTACACCTTC. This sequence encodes CASSLVPEGGYTF.

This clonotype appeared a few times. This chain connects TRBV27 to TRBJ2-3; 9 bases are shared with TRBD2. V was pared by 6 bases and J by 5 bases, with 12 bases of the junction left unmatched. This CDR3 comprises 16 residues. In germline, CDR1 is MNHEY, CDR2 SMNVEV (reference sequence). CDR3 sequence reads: CASRPRGAGGRDTQYF. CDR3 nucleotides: TGTGCCAGCAGGCCGCGAGGAGCGGGGGGCAGAGATACGCAGTATTTT.

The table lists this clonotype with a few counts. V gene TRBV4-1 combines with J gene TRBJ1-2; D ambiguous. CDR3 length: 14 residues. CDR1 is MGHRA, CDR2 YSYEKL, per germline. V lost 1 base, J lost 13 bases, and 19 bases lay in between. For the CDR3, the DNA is TGCGCCAGCAGCCAAGTTGCGGTCTGGGCCTCCCGCACCTTC. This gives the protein CASSQVAVWASRTF.

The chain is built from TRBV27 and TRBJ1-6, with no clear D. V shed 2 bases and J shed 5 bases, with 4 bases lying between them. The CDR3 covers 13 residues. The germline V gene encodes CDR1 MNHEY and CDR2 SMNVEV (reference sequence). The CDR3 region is CASSLDNNSPLHF. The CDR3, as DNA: TGTGCCAGCAGTTTAGACAATAATTCACCCCTCCACTTT.